A single sample is the source of the 16 T cell receptor beta chains below, sequenced in a study of spatial heterogeneity in lung cancer. Time point given: sample taken at primary tumor resection. TCRdb used MiXCR to reprocess the 5' RACE reads, holding one entry per CDR3 protein. The repertoire holds about 6,900 distinct CDR3 sequences, with 12% as singletons. Their specific antigens are unknown. Broader study findings: One measure, the expanded intratumoral alpha and beta TCR count, tracked tumor mutation counts.

The input for sequencing was lung tumor tissue, taken at surgery. These TCRs come from a male donor with early-stage non-small cell lung cancer.

This clonotype came up many times. J is TRBJ1-6 and V is TRBV27, with D uncertain. Per germline, CDR1 MNHEY and CDR2 SMNVEV (reference sequence). The V gene lost 6 bases and the J gene lost 0 bases, with 18 bases spanning the gap. The CDR3 consists of 18 residues. In DNA form, the CDR3 reads TGTGCCAGCAGCGGCCTTAGAGGCGGAAGCTCCTATAATTCACCCCTCCACTTT. This gives the protein CASSGLRGGSSYNSPLHF.

Only a few counts were recorded for this clonotype. The V call is TRBV5-5, the J call TRBJ2-7; 7 bases are a match to TRBD1. J was trimmed by 3 bases and V by 4 bases; bases with no gene match: 10. Per germline, CDR1 SGHKS and CDR2 YYEKEE (reference sequence). The CDR3 loop spans 15 amino acids. The CDR3 region has the DNA TGTGCCAGCAGCACGACAGGGAAGGAGGTCTACGAGCAGTACTTC. Encoded protein: CASSTTGKEVYEQYF.

This clonotype is labeled medium-sized. This CDR3 reads CASSLRGTGEYEQYF. The DNA for the CDR3 is TGTGCCAGCAGTTTACGGGGGACAGGGGAGTACGAGCAGTACTTC. The chain joins TRBV27 to TRBJ2-7, with 10 bases that match TRBD1. V lost 2 bases and J lost 4; bases outside the gene matches: 5. This CDR3 spans 15 amino acids. Germline V gene sequence: CDR1 MNHEY, CDR2 SMNVEV (reference sequence).

This clonotype is medium-sized (0.01 to 0.1%) in the sample. CDR3 DNA sequence: TGTGCTAGTGGTCCGGGAGGGACTAATGAAAAACTGTTTTTT. Its translation is CASGPGGTNEKLFF. The chain combines TRBV12-5 with TRBJ1-4; no clear D gene. CDR1 and CDR2 (germline): LGHNT, FRNRAP. Trimming took off 5 bases at V and 2 bases at J, with 9 bases between the two ends. This CDR3 contains 14 residues.

This clonotype is deemed medium-sized (0.01 to 0.1%). The J gene is TRBJ2-1, the V gene TRBV12-3 or TRBV12-4, with D maybe TRBD1 (5 bases). Trimming removed 8 bases from V and 8 bases from J, with 10 bases in between. This CDR3 is 11 amino acids long. CDR3 bases: TGTGCCAGCGCCATAGGGGATGAGCAGTTCTTC. The encoded protein is CASAIGDEQFF.

By proportion, this clonotype is medium-sized. V gene TRBV27 combines with J gene TRBJ2-2, with D unclear. Trimming took 4 bases from V and 3 from J, leaving 9 bases between them. The CDR3 length is 14 residues. CDR1 and CDR2 (germline): MNHEY, SMNVEV (reference sequence). The CDR3 region is CASSWLWDTGELFF. CDR3 DNA: TGTGCCAGCAGTTGGTTATGGGACACCGGGGAGCTGTTTTTT.

This clonotype is classed as medium-sized. This chain uses TRBV7-6 with TRBJ2-7; D remains ambiguous. V dropped 5 bases and J dropped 7 bases, with 12 bases sitting between them. The CDR3 is made up of 12 amino acids. Germline values: CDR1 SGHVS, CDR2 FNYEAQ. CDR3 nucleotides: TGTGCCAGCAGCCGACGAGGTCAGGAGCAGTACTTC. Translated: CASSRRGQEQYF.

This clonotype was recorded many times. V is TRBV6-6 and J is TRBJ1-2; D gene ambiguous. This CDR3 spans 10 amino acids. Germline-derived CDR1 and CDR2 are MNHNY and SVGAGI (reference sequence). Trimming shortened V by 3 bases and J by 8 bases, and 4 bases separated the two germline ends. The CDR3 here is CASSYKGYTF. The CDR3 DNA reads as TGTGCCAGCAGTTATAAGGGCTACACCTTC.

This clonotype has a count of ten or more. The V and J genes are TRBV20-1 and TRBJ1-1; possible D gene TRBD1, 6 bases. V lost 3 bases and J 0 bases, leaving 11 bases between the germline ends. Germline-derived CDR1 and CDR2 are DFQATT and SNEGSKA (reference sequence). The CDR3 runs to 14 residues. The CDR3: CSASLQGLNTEAFF. The CDR3 DNA reads TGCAGTGCTAGCCTACAGGGCTTGAACACTGAAGCTTTCTTT.

Ten or more counts support this clonotype. This chain uses TRBV5-4 with TRBJ2-5; the match to TRBD2 covers 13 bases. The CDR3 is made up of 16 amino acids. CDR1 is SGHNT, CDR2 YYREEE, per germline (reference sequence). The J segment lost 3 bases and the V segment lost 3 bases, leaving 5 bases of the junction unmatched. This chain's CDR3 is CASSSATSGREETQYF. CDR3 nucleotide sequence: TGTGCCAGCAGCTCCGCTACTAGCGGGAGGGAAGAGACCCAGTACTTC.

This clonotype was recorded at least ten times. This rearrangement joins TRBV28 to TRBJ2-3; TRBD2 matches at 9 bases. Germline values: CDR1 MDHEN, CDR2 SYDVKM. Trimming took 3 bases from V and 6 from J; bases not matched to a gene: 7. CDR3 length: 15 amino acids. Written as DNA, the CDR3 is TGTGCCAGCAGTTTGGGGCGGGAGGGCCCGGATACGCAGTATTTT. The encoded protein is CASSLGREGPDTQYF.

This clonotype was seen ten or more times. V and J are TRBV30 and TRBJ1-1, with TRBD1 matching over 9 bases. The ends lost 4 bases at V and 3 bases at J; junction bases unmatched: 6. There are 14 residues in the CDR3. CDR1 is GTSNPN, CDR2 SVGIG, per germline (reference sequence). This CDR3 is CAWTRQGVDTEAFF. The CDR3 DNA reads TGTGCCTGGACCCGACAGGGGGTCGACACTGAAGCTTTCTTT.

This clonotype turned up a few times. V and J are TRBV7-1 and TRBJ1-4, with unresolved D. TRBV7-1 is placed among ORFs of uncertain function. Trimming left V 3 bases short and J 3 bases short, with 5 bases between. This CDR3 is built from 13 residues. CDR3 nucleotide sequence: TGTGCCAGCAGCTCCAAGGCTAATGAAAAACTGTTTTTT. Translating gives CASSSKANEKLFF.

This clonotype was seen a few times. This chain links TRBV6-2 or TRBV6-3 with TRBJ2-7, with 8 bases that match TRBD2. CDR1 and CDR2 from the germline V gene are MNHEY and SVGEGT. This CDR3 comprises 14 residues. The junction had 11 bases not matched to a gene; V was cut back by 8 bases and J by 5 bases. CDR3 in amino acids: CASGGGGPLDEQYF. The DNA for the CDR3 is TGTGCCAGCGGGGGCGGGGGGCCCCTTGACGAGCAGTACTTC.

This clonotype appeared many times. The chain employs TRBV9 and TRBJ1-2; D is ambiguous. The CDR3 consists of 14 residues. Germline V gene data show CDR1 as SGDLS and CDR2 as YYNGEE. V shed 0 bases and J shed 4 bases, with 10 bases lying between them. Here the CDR3 DNA reads TGTGCCAGCAGCGTAGCGGCGGGAGCCTATGGCTACACCTTC. This codes for CASSVAAGAYGYTF.

The V gene is TRBV14, the J gene TRBJ2-3; 9 positions match TRBD2. Germline loops: CDR1 SGHDN, CDR2 FVKESK. Unmatched junction bases numbered 16, after V lost 1 base and J lost 2 bases. The CDR3 has 20 amino acids. CDR3: CASSQAGSATSGQLTDTQYF. CDR3 DNA: TGTGCCAGCAGCCAAGCAGGTAGTGCGACTAGCGGCCAACTCACAGATACGCAGTATTTT.